Below, 19 T cell receptor beta chains from the same sample are listed, as sequenced in a study of OX40 agonist ivuxolimab in advanced cancers. Sequencing was performed with immunoSEQ multiplex PCR; in TCRdb, only in-frame clones are kept and a portion is missing. Here the sample spans 70,000 to 80,000 clones, 81% being singletons. The sequenced sample was CD4+ or CD8+ T cells sorted from blood, obtained in a trial of the OX40 agonist ivuxolimab. These receptors originate from an adult with an advanced solid tumor such as melanoma, head and neck, liver or kidney cancer.

This chain links TRBV4-1 with TRBJ1-5; the D is unclear. CDR3 length: 13 amino acids. CDR1 and CDR2 (germline): MGHRA, YSYEKL. V lost 0 bases to trimming and J lost 4 bases, with 4 bases between them. The CDR3 loop is CASSQERNQPQHF. The DNA for the CDR3 is TGCGCCAGCAGCCAAGAAAGGAATCAGCCCCAGCATTTT.

The chain has TRBV5-5 and TRBJ2-7; D remains unclear. Trimming took 1 base from V and 0 from J, leaving 14 bases between them. The CDR3 loop spans 16 amino acids. CDR1 and CDR2 from the germline V gene are SGHKS and YYEKEE (reference sequence). The CDR3 bases are TGTGCCAGCAGCTTGACAGCGCCAAGCAGCTCCTACGAGCAGTACTTC. This encodes CASSLTAPSSSYEQYF.

The chain is built from TRBV7-9 and TRBJ2-2; 10 nucleotides line up with TRBD1. Germline V lookup: CDR1 SEHNR, CDR2 FQNEAQ (reference sequence). With V trimmed by 1 base and J by 7 bases, 3 bases remained unmatched. CDR3 length: 15 amino acids. CDR3 amino acids: CASSLETGGVGELFF. CDR3 coding DNA: TGTGCCAGCAGCTTAGAGACAGGGGGCGTCGGGGAGCTGTTTTTT.

This chain links TRBV19 with TRBJ1-1; the D is unclear. This CDR3 is 16 amino acids long. Germline V gene sequence: CDR1 LNHDA, CDR2 SQIVND (reference sequence). The V gene lost 5 bases and the J gene lost 3 bases, with 19 bases spanning the gap. The CDR3 coding sequence is TGTGCCAGTAGTCCCAGCAGGAATACGAAGGACACTGAAGCTTTCTTT. It yields the protein CASSPSRNTKDTEAFF.

The V gene is TRBV7-9, the J gene TRBJ1-2; D is unresolved. The CDR3 consists of 16 residues. Trimming took off 4 bases at V and 4 bases at J, with 19 bases between the two ends. The germline V gene encodes CDR1 SEHNR and CDR2 FQNEAQ (reference sequence). CDR3 loop: CASSSTGGLSPYGYTF. The CDR3, as DNA: TGTGCCAGCAGCTCAACCGGAGGGCTTTCTCCCTATGGCTACACCTTC.

The J gene is TRBJ1-3, the V gene TRBV6-5, with D unclear. Germline-derived CDR1 and CDR2 are MNHEY and SVGAGI. V gave up 8 bases and J gave up 3 bases, with 14 bases separating them. This CDR3 is 14 amino acids long. This chain's CDR3 is CASFARGGGNTIYF. CDR3 bases: TGTGCCAGCTTTGCCCGGGGAGGTGGAAACACCATATATTTT.

This clone has more than one count but fewer than ten. This chain uses TRBV19 with TRBJ2-5; possible D gene TRBD2, 6 bases. The V and J ends lost 4 bases and 4 bases respectively, with 16 bases between them. The CDR3 sequence is 15 residues long. CDR1 LNHDA and CDR2 SQIVND come from the germline V gene (reference sequence). CDR3 sequence: CASSTGTWFPETQYF. The CDR3 region has the DNA TGTGCCAGTAGTACCGGGACTTGGTTCCCAGAGACCCAGTACTTC.

The V gene is TRBV5-1, the J gene TRBJ2-7; the D is unclear. The germline V gene has CDR1 SGHRS and CDR2 YFSETQ. The CDR3 consists of 14 residues. Trimming took 1 base from V and 0 from J, leaving 8 bases between them. For the CDR3, the DNA is TGCGCCAGCAGCTTGACTGTCGGCTCCTACGAGCAGTACTTC. It encodes CASSLTVGSYEQYF. Together with reference TRBV5-1 and TRBJ2-7, the CDR3 gives the full variable domain: KAGVTQTPRYLIKTRGQQVTLSCSPISGHRSVSWYQQTPGQGLQFLFEYFSETQRNKGNFPGRFSGRQFSNSRSEMNVSTLELGDSALYLCASSLTVGSYEQYFGPGTRLTVT.

J is TRBJ2-5 and V is TRBV5-8; D is ambiguous. Trimming stripped 4 bases from V and 5 bases from J, with 9 bases between. CDR3 length: 12 amino acids. Looked up from germline, CDR1 is SGHTS and CDR2 is YDEGEE. In DNA, the CDR3 is TGTGCCAGCAGCCGAACAAGGGAGACCCAGTACTTC. As protein: CASSRTRETQYF.

The chain employs TRBV20-1 and TRBJ1-4, with D uncertain. This CDR3 spans 11 amino acids. Germline CDR1 reads DFQATT; CDR2 reads SNEGSKA (reference sequence). Trimming took 6 bases from V and 7 from J, leaving 9 bases between them. CDR3 residues: CSAGPGEKLFF. DNA for the CDR3: TGCAGTGCGGGTCCTGGTGAAAAACTGTTTTTT.

V gene TRBV6-8 combines with J gene TRBJ2-7; the match to TRBD1 covers 8 bases. This CDR3 spans 20 amino acids. The J segment lost 6 bases and the V segment lost 5 bases, leaving 27 bases of the junction unmatched. Germline-derived CDR1 and CDR2 are MNHGY and SAAAGT. The CDR3 spells CASSKKGCRRPGGRPGEQYF. For the CDR3, the DNA is TGTGCCAGCAGTAAAAAGGGTTGTAGGAGACCAGGGGGCCGCCCGGGCGAGCAGTACTTC.

This chain links TRBV19 with TRBJ2-3; a possible D gene is TRBD2 (6 bases). Germline loops: CDR1 LNHDA, CDR2 SQIVND (reference sequence). The CDR3 runs 14 residues. V was shortened by 4 bases and J by 1 base, with 9 bases between the two germline ends. In nucleotides, the CDR3 is TGTGCCAGTAGTAAACTAGCAGGCACAGATACGCAGTATTTT. Amino acid sequence: CASSKLAGTDTQYF.

This clone has more than one count but fewer than ten. J is TRBJ1-2 and V is TRBV7-2; D not resolved. Trimming pared 7 bases from V and 4 bases from J, leaving 7 bases between. This CDR3 is 11 amino acids long. CDR1 is SGHTA and CDR2 is FQGNSA in the germline V gene. The CDR3 DNA reads as TGTGCCAGCACCTCTACCTATGGCTACACCTTC. Its protein product is CASTSTYGYTF.

This clone was observed a few times. The chain is built from TRBV29-1 and TRBJ2-2; no reliable D call. This CDR3 is 13 amino acids long. Trimming cost V 2 bases and J 0 bases, with 4 bases left between them. The V gene's germline CDR1 is SQVTM and CDR2 ANQGSEA. CDR3 DNA: TGCAGCGTTGAATCGACGAACACCGGGGAGCTGTTTTTT. Translating it yields CSVESTNTGELFF.

This clone was picked up one time. The gene calls are TRBV7-9 and TRBJ1-2; TRBD1 might be the D (5 bases). V gave up 1 base and J gave up 1 base, with 19 bases separating them. The CDR3 runs to 18 residues. Looked up from germline, CDR1 is SEHNR and CDR2 is FQNEAQ (reference sequence). In DNA form, the CDR3 reads TGTGCCAGCAGCTTAGGGTCCGCAGGGTCGACGAATAACTATGGCTACACCTTC. It yields the protein CASSLGSAGSTNNYGYTF.

The V call is TRBV11-1, the J call TRBJ1-4, with 8 bases lining up with TRBD1. Losses at the gene ends were 2 bases for V and 6 bases for J; bases not matched to a gene: 2. CDR1 and CDR2 from the germline V gene are SGHAT and FQDESV (reference sequence). The CDR3 covers 14 residues. CDR3 bases: TGTGCCAGCAGCTTATCAGGGGGCGATGAAAAACTGTTTTTT. Translating it yields CASSLSGGDEKLFF.

V is TRBV4-2 and J is TRBJ1-2; 9 nucleotides line up with TRBD1. CDR3 length equals 14 residues. The V gene's germline CDR1 is LGHNA and CDR2 YNFKEQ. J gave up 8 bases and V 3 bases, and 7 bases lay outside the gene matches. CDR3: CASSHPGQGSGYTF. CDR3 coding DNA: TGTGCCAGCAGCCATCCGGGACAGGGTAGCGGCTACACCTTC.

The chain combines TRBV5-1 with TRBJ2-3; 10 nucleotides agree with TRBD2. The V segment lost 2 bases and the J segment 5 bases; nucleotides outside the gene matches: 8. The V gene's germline CDR1 is SGHRS and CDR2 YFSETQ. The CDR3 sequence is 16 residues long. Written as DNA, the CDR3 is TGCGCCAGCAGCTTTCCCCCAGCGGGGGGGCAAGATACGCAGTATTTT. Protein product: CASSFPPAGGQDTQYF.

This clone is medium-sized (0.01 to 0.1%) within its sample. The chain couples TRBV30 to TRBJ2-7; TRBD2 matches at 14 bases. J gave up 2 bases and V 5 bases, and 8 bases lay outside the gene matches. Germline V gives CDR1 GTSNPN, CDR2 SVGIG (reference sequence). This CDR3 contains 16 residues. The CDR3 region has the DNA TGTGCCTGGGGATCTCCGGGACTAGCGGGAGCCTACGAGCAGTACTTC. Residues: CAWGSPGLAGAYEQYF.